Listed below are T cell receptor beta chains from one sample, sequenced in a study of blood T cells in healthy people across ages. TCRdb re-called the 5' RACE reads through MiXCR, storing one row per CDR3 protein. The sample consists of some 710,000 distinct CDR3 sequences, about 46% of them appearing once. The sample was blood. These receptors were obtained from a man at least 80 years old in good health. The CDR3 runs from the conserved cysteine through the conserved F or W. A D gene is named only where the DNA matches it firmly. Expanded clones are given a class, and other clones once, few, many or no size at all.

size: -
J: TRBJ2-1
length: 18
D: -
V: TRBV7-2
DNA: TGTGCCAGCAGCCGGATAGGACCTAAGCGGGACACAAGGCATGAGCAGTTCTTC
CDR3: CASSRIGPKRDTRHEQFF

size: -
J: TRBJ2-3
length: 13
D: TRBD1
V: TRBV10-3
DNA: TGTGCCATCAGGGCGGACAGGGGGCCTACGCAGTATTTT
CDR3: CAIRADRGPTQYF

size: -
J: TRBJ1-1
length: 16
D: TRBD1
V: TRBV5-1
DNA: TGCGCCAGCAGCGTCCGGGACAGCTCCCTTAGGACTGAAGCTTTCTTT
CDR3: CASSVRDSSLRTEAFF

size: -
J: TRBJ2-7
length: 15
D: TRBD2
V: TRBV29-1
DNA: TGCAGCGTTGAAGATCGGGGGAGGGACTCCTACGAGCAGTACTTC
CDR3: CSVEDRGRDSYEQYF

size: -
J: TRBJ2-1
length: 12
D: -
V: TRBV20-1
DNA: TGCGGGACCGATAGCTCCTACAATGAGCAGTTCTTC
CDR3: CGTDSSYNEQFF

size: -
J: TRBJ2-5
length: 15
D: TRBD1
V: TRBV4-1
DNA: TGCGCCAGCAGCCCGACGGACAGGGGAAGGGAGACCCAGTACTTC
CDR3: CASSPTDRGRETQYF

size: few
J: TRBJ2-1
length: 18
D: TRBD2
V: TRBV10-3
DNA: TGTGCCATCAGTGAGGGGCTAGCGGGAGGGAACAACTACAATGAGCAGTTCTTC
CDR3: CAISEGLAGGNNYNEQFF

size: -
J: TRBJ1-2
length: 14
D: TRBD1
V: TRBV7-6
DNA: TGTGCCAGCAGCAAGACAGGGAATAACTATGGCTACACCTTC
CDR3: CASSKTGNNYGYTF

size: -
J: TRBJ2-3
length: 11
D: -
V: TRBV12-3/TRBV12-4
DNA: TGTGCCAGCGGAGTCACAGATACGCAGTATTTT
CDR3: CASGVTDTQYF

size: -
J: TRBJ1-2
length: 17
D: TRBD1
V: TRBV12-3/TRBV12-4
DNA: TGTGCCAGCAGTCCACTTTGGGGCCCGGACAGGGGCTATGGCTACACCTTC
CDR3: CASSPLWGPDRGYGYTF

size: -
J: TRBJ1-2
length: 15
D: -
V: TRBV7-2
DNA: TGTCCCAGCAGCCCAGGCAGGGCCCTGAACTATGGCTACACCTTC
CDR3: CPSSPGRALNYGYTF

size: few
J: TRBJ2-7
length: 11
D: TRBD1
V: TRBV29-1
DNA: TGCAGCGTTCGGACAGGGCGGGAGCAGTACTTC
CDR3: CSVRTGREQYF

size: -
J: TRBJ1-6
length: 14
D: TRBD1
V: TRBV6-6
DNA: TGTGCCAGCACTCCAGGGGGGGAGTATTCACCCCTCCACTTT
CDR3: CASTPGGEYSPLHF

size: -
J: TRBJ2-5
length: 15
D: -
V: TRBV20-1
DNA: TGCAGTGCTAGGAATGGCGGGACTTTGATGGATGAGCAGTACTTC
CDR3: CSARNGGTLMDEQYF

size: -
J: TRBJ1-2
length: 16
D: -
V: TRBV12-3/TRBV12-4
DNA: TGTGCCAGCAGTTTAGCGGGGTCTAGCTCCCCCAATGGCTACACCTTC
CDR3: CASSLAGSSSPNGYTF

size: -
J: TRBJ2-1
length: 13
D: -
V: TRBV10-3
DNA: TGTGCCATCAACGAGGGGGTCTACAATGAGCAGTTCTTC
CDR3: CAINEGVYNEQFF

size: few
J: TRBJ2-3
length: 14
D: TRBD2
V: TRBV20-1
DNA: TGCAGTGCTGCCGGGACTAGTAGCACAGATACGCAGTATTTT
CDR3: CSAAGTSSTDTQYF

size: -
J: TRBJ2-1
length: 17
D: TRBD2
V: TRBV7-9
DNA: TGTGCCAGCAGCTCTTGCCCCGGGACTAGCGGGAGAAATGAGCAGTTCTTC
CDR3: CASSSCPGTSGRNEQFF

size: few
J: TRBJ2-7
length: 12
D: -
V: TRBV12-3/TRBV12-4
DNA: TGTGCCAGCAGCCCCCTTGGCAATGAGCAGTACTTC
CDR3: CASSPLGNEQYF

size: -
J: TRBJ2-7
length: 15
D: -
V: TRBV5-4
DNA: TGTGCCAGCAGCTTGGTGGGTAGCGGAACCTACGAGCAGTACTTC
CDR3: CASSLVGSGTYEQYF